This TCR beta chain came from a study of T-cell reconstitution after alpha-beta-depleted transplantation in children listed by TCRdb under 2016. For the study in its entirety: T-cell immune reconstitution after TCRalphabeta/CD19-depleted allogeneic hematopoietic cell transplantation in children was quantitatively tracked in the study by means of TCR repertoire profiling.

For CDR1 and CDR2, the germline V gene (reference sequence) lists MNHEY and SMNVEV. The V and J ends are trimmed by 3 bases and 5 bases, leaving 10 bases between them. The cysteine opens and the phenylalanine closes a CDR3 of 13 amino acids. Left in the record is the CDR3 DNA by itself, 39 bases read in frame from the first base. About this clonotype itself: The antigen it binds to is not known. Base quality data are lacking; no much larger clone is found one base away.

Library preparation used PCR. The run used an Illumina HiSeq 2500. TCR library preparation used molecular barcoding, with unique molecular identifiers applied to normalize quantification of the TCRbeta repertoire. Through fastp at Q25 and MiXCR, TCRdb rebuilt clones from the public reads, retaining in-frame beta chains. Each CDR3 protein appears once, grouped with its most common genes and DNA. The sample table records a few hundred thousand distinct CDR3 sequences; about 10% of these occur just once. The top ten hold 9.5% to 13% of the sample. The chain was built from TRBV27 and TRBJ2-5; the D gene identity is not certain. The input for sequencing was PBMCs from the stem cell graft donor, taken from the stem cell graft. The clonotype comes from a human donor who donated a stem cell graft to a child with SCID. The CDR3 is CASSFSSRETQYF. The DNA sequence is TGTGCCAGCAGTTTTTCAAGCCGGGAGACCCAGTACTTC.